This passage covers 10 T cell receptor beta chains from one sample sequenced in a study of blood T cell repertoires in COVID-19. Libraries were prepared by immunoSEQ multiplex PCR; TCRdb keeps only in-frame clonotypes and omits some of them. The top ten hold roughly 3.1% of the sample, which has 150,000 to 200,000 clones, roughly 84% seen once. The sequencing sample was made of PBMCs or T cells enriched from blood (not recorded which). These TCRs come from a woman aged 25 to 39 who had been exposed to COVID-19.

The chain links TRBV3-1 (or the pseudogene TRBV3-2) to TRBJ2-7; TRBD2 matches 10 bases. The junction had 5 bases not matched to a gene; V was cut back by 0 bases and J by 9 bases. CDR1 is LGHDT, CDR2 YNNKEL, per germline (reference sequence). The CDR3 covers 14 residues. The CDR3 reads CASSQEAGGPRQYF. CDR3 DNA: TGTGCCAGCAGCCAAGAAGCGGGGGGGCCTCGGCAGTACTTC.

This sequence joins TRBV6-4 and TRBJ1-1; D call uncertain. The CDR3 is 13 amino acids. Trimming cost V 6 bases and J 4 bases, with 12 bases left between them. Germline CDR1 reads MRHNA; CDR2 reads SNTAGT. CDR3 bases: TGTGCCAGCAGGGCCGAGCCAGGCACTGAAGCTTTCTTT. Encoded protein: CASRAEPGTEAFF.

The chain combines TRBV6-5 with TRBJ1-3, with unresolved D. The CDR3 has 14 amino acids. Trimming left V 5 bases short and J 0 bases short, with 8 bases between. Germline V CDR1 and CDR2: MNHEY, SVGAGI. The CDR3 is CASSNGGSGNTIYF. For the CDR3, the DNA is TGTGCCAGCAGTAACGGAGGCTCTGGAAACACCATATATTTT.

This clone was seen a handful of times. The chain is built from TRBV25-1 and TRBJ1-2, with TRBD1 as a possible D gene (6 bases). CDR1 is MGHDK, CDR2 SYGVNS, per germline. Trimming stripped 4 bases from V and 5 bases from J, with 11 bases between. This CDR3 is built from 13 residues. CDR3 protein: CASSATGDYGYTF. The CDR3 region has the DNA TGTGCCAGCAGTGCGACAGGAGATTATGGCTACACCTTC.

This clone was observed a single time. This chain connects TRBV15 to TRBJ1-1, with D uncertain. V gave up 1 base and J gave up 0 bases, with 9 bases separating them. Germline V gene lookup returns CDR1 LNHNV and CDR2 YYDKDF (reference sequence). This CDR3 spans 15 amino acids. The CDR3 bases are TGTGCCACCAGCAGAGGTCCGGGTATGAACACTGAAGCTTTCTTT. It specifies CATSRGPGMNTEAFF.

The CDR3: CASSFAGEKLFF. The CDR3 bases are TGTGCCAGCAGTTTCGCGGGCGAAAAACTGTTTTTT. The chain has TRBV6-2 or TRBV6-3 and TRBJ1-4; D gene unclear. Germline-derived CDR1 and CDR2 are MNHEY and SVGEGT. V lost 4 bases to trimming and J lost 8 bases, with 8 bases between them. The CDR3 spans 12 residues.

With regard to this clone: One end of the junction varies from germline; a read error may be responsible. The V call is TRBV27, the J call TRBJ1-3, with D perhaps matching TRBD1 (6 bases). Germline CDR1 is MNHEY and CDR2 is SMNVEV (reference sequence). The length of the CDR3 is 18 residues. CDR3 bases: TGTACCAGCAGTTTATACGGGACACCCGAACTCTCTGGAAACACCATATATTTT. It translates to CTSSLYGTPELSGNTIYF.

The rearrangement uses TRBV18 and TRBJ2-7; tentative D call: TRBD1 (6 bases). Germline V gene data show CDR1 as KGHSH and CDR2 as LQKENI. V dropped 2 bases and J dropped 0 bases, with 17 bases sitting between them. This CDR3 comprises 17 residues. Here the CDR3 reads CASSPSGTPFSSYEQYF. The CDR3, as DNA: TGTGCCAGCTCACCATCCGGGACACCCTTCAGCTCCTACGAGCAGTACTTC.

The chain uses TRBV15 and TRBJ2-5, with TRBD1 identical over 8 bases. The V segment lost 4 bases and the J segment 3 bases; nucleotides outside the gene matches: 7. The CDR3 contains 15 residues. Germline values: CDR1 LNHNV, CDR2 YYDKDF (reference sequence). CDR3 residues: CATSKTDREKETQYF. For the CDR3, the DNA is TGTGCCACCAGCAAAACGGACAGGGAAAAAGAGACCCAGTACTTC.

The rearrangement uses TRBV11-2 and TRBJ1-4, with 9 bases matching TRBD1. With V trimmed by 5 bases and J by 8 bases, 12 bases remained unmatched. This CDR3 is built from 16 residues. Looked up from germline, CDR1 is SGHAT and CDR2 is FQNNGV. CDR3 in amino acids: CASSQGDRVGAEKLFF. The CDR3 DNA reads TGTGCCAGCAGCCAGGGGGACAGGGTTGGTGCGGAAAAACTGTTTTTT.